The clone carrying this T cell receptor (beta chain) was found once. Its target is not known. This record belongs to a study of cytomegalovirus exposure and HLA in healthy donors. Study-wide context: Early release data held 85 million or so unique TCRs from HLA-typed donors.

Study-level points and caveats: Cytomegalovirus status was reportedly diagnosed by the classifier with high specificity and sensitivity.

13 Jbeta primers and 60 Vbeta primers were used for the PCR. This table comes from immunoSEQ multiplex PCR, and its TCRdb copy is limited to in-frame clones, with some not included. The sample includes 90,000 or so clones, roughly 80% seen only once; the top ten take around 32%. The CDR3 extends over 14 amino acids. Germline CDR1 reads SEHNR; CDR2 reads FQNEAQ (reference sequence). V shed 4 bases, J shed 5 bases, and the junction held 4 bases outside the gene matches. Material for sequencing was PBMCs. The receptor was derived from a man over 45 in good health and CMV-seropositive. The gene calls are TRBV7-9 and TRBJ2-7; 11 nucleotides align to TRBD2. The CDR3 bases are TGTGCCAGCAGCTCGGGACTAGCGGAAAACGAGCAGTACTTC. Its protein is CASSSGLAENEQYF.